The rows below give T cell receptor beta chains drawn from one sample of a study of T cells in Graves' hyperthyroidism and ophthalmopathy. TCRdb called the multiplex PCR reads again in MiXCR, with one record for every CDR3 protein. The sample includes hundreds of thousands of distinct CDR3 sequences, roughly 15% of them seen just once. Sequencing was performed on blood. The receptors come from a woman aged 40 to 49 with Graves' ophthalmopathy. CDR3s include the opening cysteine and the closing phenylalanine or tryptophan. The D gene is left open where the match is weak. Expanded clones get a size class; other rows say once, few or many, or leave the size out.

d_call | j_call | v_call | clone_size | cdr3_nt | cdr3_aa
TRBD2 | TRBJ2-7 | TRBV2 | few | TGTGCCAGCAGTGAACTAGCGGGAGATACCTACGAGCAGTACTTC | CASSELAGDTYEQYF
- | TRBJ2-7 | TRBV6-1 | many | TGTGCCAGCAGTGATCTGGCTAGCGAGGCCTACGAGCAGTACTTC | CASSDLASEAYEQYF
- | TRBJ1-1 | TRBV5-1 | many | TGCGCCAGCAGCCCCAACAGGGCCCCTGAAGCTTTCTTT | CASSPNRAPEAFF
- | TRBJ1-2 | TRBV27 | - | TGTGCCAGCAGAGCCACAAGACTGATCAACTATGGCTACACCTTC | CASRATRLINYGYTF
- | TRBJ2-7 | TRBV6-1 | many | TGTGCCAGCGTGGAGGAGAGCGAGCAGTACTTC | CASVEESEQYF
- | TRBJ2-5 | TRBV7-2 | - | TGTGCCAGCAGCTTAGCCTGGGGTTCCCAAGAGACCCAGTACTTC | CASSLAWGSQETQYF
- | TRBJ2-5 | TRBV19 | many | TGTGCCAGTAGTAAAGGCCAGGTCCAAGAGACCCAGTACTTC | CASSKGQVQETQYF
TRBD2 | TRBJ2-5 | TRBV15 | - | TGTGCCACCAGCCACGGGGGGACTAGCGGGACGCAAGAGACCCAGTACTTC | CATSHGGTSGTQETQYF
- | TRBJ2-7 | TRBV5-1 | - | TGCGCCAGCAGCGTTGGGACAGGGGTCTTCCTAGCGGGAGCCTACGAGCAGTACTTC | CASSVGTGVFLAGAYEQYF
TRBD1 | TRBJ1-1 | TRBV13 | - | TGTGCCAGCAGCCTCCGACAGGGCAGAATTGAAGCTTTCTTT | CASSLRQGRIEAFF
TRBD1 | TRBJ2-5 | TRBV19 | many | TGTGCCAGTAGTCCAGGGACAGTGACCCAAGAGACCCAGTACTTC | CASSPGTVTQETQYF
- | TRBJ1-5 | TRBV6-2/TRBV6-3 | few | TGTGCCAGCAGTCGGCCCAGACAAGCCCAAGCCCAGCATTTT | CASSRPRQAQAQHF
- | TRBJ2-5 | TRBV5-6 | few | TGTGCCAGCAGCTTTAATATTGGAGAGACCCAGTACTTC | CASSFNIGETQYF
TRBD2 | TRBJ2-5 | TRBV29-1 | - | TGCAGCGCTCAAAGCGGGAGAGAGACCCAGTACTTC | CSAQSGRETQYF
TRBD2 | TRBJ2-7 | TRBV6-5 | many | TGTGCCAGCAGTTACTCGGGGCGGGAGGTCAACGAGCAGTACTTC | CASSYSGREVNEQYF
TRBD1 | TRBJ1-1 | TRBV12-3/TRBV12-4 | many | TGTGCCAGCAGTCGACGCATTGTGGGGACAGGGAACACTGAAGCTTTCTTT | CASSRRIVGTGNTEAFF
- | TRBJ1-2 | TRBV20-1 | - | TGCAGTGCTAGATTCACTGGCTACACCTTC | CSARFTGYTF
- | TRBJ2-5 | TRBV20-1 | many | TGCAGTGCTTGGGACGGCTTCGGGGAGACCCAGTACTTC | CSAWDGFGETQYF
- | TRBJ1-5 | TRBV28 | many | TGTGCCACCGAGGGTGGATGGCGACAGCCCCAGCATTTT | CATEGGWRQPQHF
- | TRBJ2-2 | TRBV11-2 | many | TGTGCCAGCAGAAAGACAGGTACCAGGGAGCTGTTTTTT | CASRKTGTRELFF
TRBD1 | TRBJ2-2 | TRBV10-1 | many | TGCGCCAGCAGTGAGTCGAAAGGGGGCATCACCGGGGAGCTGTTTTTT | CASSESKGGITGELFF
TRBD2 | TRBJ2-7 | TRBV28 | many | TGTGCCAGCAGTTTAGGCCTAGCGGGAGTCCAAGAGCAGTACTTC | CASSLGLAGVQEQYF
- | TRBJ1-3 | TRBV28 | many | TGTGCCAGCAGTTTACCCCCAGGCCGCTCTGGAAACACCATATATTTT | CASSLPPGRSGNTIYF
- | TRBJ1-3 | TRBV2 | many | TGTGCCAGCAAACAAGAGGTTAACCGCTCTGGAAACACCATATATTTT | CASKQEVNRSGNTIYF
- | TRBJ2-7 | TRBV9 | - | TGTGCCAGCAGCCCTCAGTCCGGGACCGTTGACGGGGACGAGCAGTACTTC | CASSPQSGTVDGDEQYF
TRBD1 | TRBJ2-7 | TRBV12-3/TRBV12-4 | many | TGTGCCAGCAGGGAACAGGGGGAAGGGTACGAGCAGTACTTC | CASREQGEGYEQYF
- | TRBJ1-1 | TRBV27 | once | TGTGCCAGCAGAGCGGGTGGGGGGATCTCTGAAGCTTTCTTT | CASRAGGGISEAFF
- | TRBJ1-5 | TRBV20-1 | few | TGCAGTGCTAGTCGGGGTAGGAGCAATCAGCCCCAGCATTTT | CSASRGRSNQPQHF
- | TRBJ2-2 | TRBV6-2/TRBV6-3 | many | TGTGCCAGCAAAAGGGCGGGGGCAACCGGGGAGCTGTTTTTT | CASKRAGATGELFF
TRBD2 | TRBJ2-5 | TRBV20-1 | - | TGCAGTGCTACCGGGACTAGCGGGAGGCCAGGGGAGACCCAGTACTTC | CSATGTSGRPGETQYF
- | TRBJ2-7 | TRBV30 | - | TGTGCCTGGTCGGGACAACCCGTCGACGAGCAGTACTTC | CAWSGQPVDEQYF
- | TRBJ2-1 | TRBV12-3/TRBV12-4 | - | TGTGCCAGCAGTTTAGCGCTCGGGGGCGCGGGCGTGGTTGAGCAGTTCTTC | CASSLALGGAGVVEQFF
- | TRBJ1-3 | TRBV7-2 | many | TGTGCCAGCAACCAAGGGCCCTTTAGGGACACCATATATTTT | CASNQGPFRDTIYF
TRBD2 | TRBJ2-5 | TRBV2 | many | TGTGCCAGCAGTGGGGCTAGCGGGAGAATGGAGACCCAGTACTTC | CASSGASGRMETQYF
TRBD1 | TRBJ1-5 | TRBV28 | once | TGTGCCTCCAAGACAGGGGGCAGCTATCAGCCCCAGCATTTT | CASKTGGSYQPQHF
TRBD2 | TRBJ2-5 | TRBV20-1 | many | TGCAGTGCTACTCCTGGACTAGCGGGAGGATGGGAGACCCAGTACTTC | CSATPGLAGGWETQYF
- | TRBJ1-1 | TRBV29-1 | many | TGCAGCGTTGAAGATCTGAGGCAGGGCAGCACTGAAGCTTTCTTT | CSVEDLRQGSTEAFF
- | TRBJ1-1 | TRBV9 | - | TGTGCCAGCAGTCCTCTAGGGGTCAAAGACACTGAAGCTTTCTTT | CASSPLGVKDTEAFF
- | TRBJ2-5 | TRBV28 | - | TGTGCCAGCAGCCCCATTGTGGGGGAGACCCAGTACTTC | CASSPIVGETQYF
TRBD1 | TRBJ1-2 | TRBV28 | many | TGTGCCAGCAGTTTAGGGGGGGACAGGTCTGGCTACACCTTC | CASSLGGDRSGYTF
- | TRBJ1-3 | TRBV7-8 | many | TGTGCCAGCAGTTCTTGGATAAGCTCTGGAAACACCATATATTTT | CASSSWISSGNTIYF
TRBD2 | TRBJ2-2 | TRBV13 | many | TGTGCCAGCAGCGTAGCGGGAGGCCGCGCCGGGGAGCTGTTTTTT | CASSVAGGRAGELFF
TRBD2 | TRBJ2-7 | TRBV20-1 | - | TGCAGTGCTGGCGTCCCGGGACTAGCGGGAGTTGGCGAGCAGTACTTC | CSAGVPGLAGVGEQYF
TRBD2 | TRBJ2-1 | TRBV6-5 | - | TGTGCCAGCAGTCATAACAAGCGGGAGGAAATCGGGTACAATGAGCAGTTCTTC | CASSHNKREEIGYNEQFF
TRBD1 | TRBJ1-6 | TRBV7-8 | many | TGTGCCAGCAGCTTAGGGGGGACAGGGGGGAATTCACCCCTCCACTTT | CASSLGGTGGNSPLHF
TRBD2 | TRBJ2-7 | TRBV12-3/TRBV12-4 | many | TGTGCCAGCAGTTCGACTAGCGGGAGATCCGAGCAGTACTTC | CASSSTSGRSEQYF
- | TRBJ1-2 | TRBV6-1 | - | TGTGCCAGCAGTGTCCCCCAACGAGGGTCTAATGGCTACACCTTC | CASSVPQRGSNGYTF